These T cell receptor beta chains were read from a single sample in a study of siplizumab effects on memory and regulatory T cells. Some clones are missing from TCRdb's copy, which holds only in-frame ones; the method was immunoSEQ multiplex PCR. This sample yields 95,000 to 100,000 clones, of which around 90% are seen a single time; around 13% belongs to the top ten. The specimen sequenced was non-Treg CD4+ T cells sorted from blood. These receptors came from a human donor in good health. CDR3s include the opening cysteine and the closing phenylalanine or tryptophan. The order of the fields is clone size, J gene, D gene, V gene, CDR3 DNA, CDR3 protein. A D gene is named only where the DNA matches it firmly. Some rows have no size entry. The others give once, few or many, or a class for an expanded clone.

size: -; J: TRBJ2-7; D: -; V: TRBV7-2; DNA: TGTGCCAGCAGCTTAACCCGGACGGGCTACGAGCAGTACTTC; CDR3: CASSLTRTGYEQYF
size: -; J: TRBJ2-5; D: TRBD1; V: TRBV7-2; DNA: TGTGCCAGCAGCTTAATGAAACAGGGGGCCTATCAAGAGACCCAGTACTTC; CDR3: CASSLMKQGAYQETQYF
size: once; J: TRBJ2-7; D: -; V: TRBV4-3; DNA: TGCGCCAGCAGCCAGGAGCGGGCGATACTCTACGAGCAGTACTTC; CDR3: CASSQERAILYEQYF
size: -; J: TRBJ2-7; D: -; V: TRBV19; DNA: TGTGCCAGTAGTCCAAGTACCTACGAGCAGTACTTC; CDR3: CASSPSTYEQYF
size: -; J: TRBJ2-5; D: TRBD1; V: TRBV7-3; DNA: TGTGCCAGCAGCTTATCCGGGACAGGGAGAGAGACCCAGTACTTC; CDR3: CASSLSGTGRETQYF
size: -; J: TRBJ2-1; D: TRBD1; V: TRBV10-1; DNA: TGCGCCAGCAGTGAGCCCCGGACAGGGGGGGATGAGCAGTTCTTC; CDR3: CASSEPRTGGDEQFF
size: -; J: TRBJ2-3; D: TRBD2; V: TRBV6-1; DNA: TGTGCCAGCTATAGACTAGCGGGATTAGCAGATACGCAGTATTTT; CDR3: CASYRLAGLADTQYF
size: -; J: TRBJ2-1; D: TRBD1; V: TRBV4-1; DNA: TGCGCCAGCAGCTTAACCGGGACAGGGGGCTTGAATGAGCAGTTCTTC; CDR3: CASSLTGTGGLNEQFF
size: -; J: TRBJ2-7; D: -; V: TRBV7-2; DNA: TGTGCCAGCAGCTTACAGGGGCGGGACTACGAGCAGTACTTC; CDR3: CASSLQGRDYEQYF
size: -; J: TRBJ1-5; D: -; V: TRBV4-2; DNA: TGTGCCAGCAGCCAAGATTCGCGGCAGCCCCAGCATTTT; CDR3: CASSQDSRQPQHF
size: -; J: TRBJ2-7; D: TRBD2; V: TRBV7-2; DNA: TGTGCCAGCAGCTTACCCAGGACTAGCGGGAGCTACGAGCAGTACTTC; CDR3: CASSLPRTSGSYEQYF
size: -; J: TRBJ2-7; D: TRBD2; V: TRBV15; DNA: TGTGCCACCAGCAAAGCCGGGACTAGCGGAACCTCCACGCAGTACTTC; CDR3: CATSKAGTSGTSTQYF
size: once; J: TRBJ2-1; D: TRBD2; V: TRBV5-1; DNA: TGCGCCAGCAGACCTTTTGTATCCGGGACTAGCGGGGTCTACAATGAGCAGTTCTTC; CDR3: CASRPFVSGTSGVYNEQFF
size: -; J: TRBJ2-1; D: -; V: TRBV14; DNA: TGTGCCAGCAGCCAAGGGGTACCGCCCAATGAGCAGTTCTTC; CDR3: CASSQGVPPNEQFF
size: -; J: TRBJ2-3; D: TRBD2; V: TRBV7-3; DNA: TGTGCCAGCAGCTTAGCTAGCGGGTCCACAGATACGCAGTATTTT; CDR3: CASSLASGSTDTQYF
size: -; J: TRBJ1-2; D: TRBD1; V: TRBV5-4; DNA: TGTGCCAGCAGCGGGGACAGGGTTTATGGCTACACCTTC; CDR3: CASSGDRVYGYTF
size: once; J: TRBJ2-7; D: -; V: TRBV20-1; DNA: TGCAGTGCGCCCGACTCCTACGAGCAGTACTTC; CDR3: CSAPDSYEQYF
size: -; J: TRBJ2-7; D: TRBD2; V: TRBV6-1; DNA: TGTGCCAGCGGCAGACTAGCGGGAGGTGGCGAGCAGTACTTC; CDR3: CASGRLAGGGEQYF
size: -; J: TRBJ2-3; D: -; V: TRBV10-2; DNA: TGCGCCAGCAGTGTAAGACATACAGATACGCAGTATTTT; CDR3: CASSVRHTDTQYF
size: -; J: TRBJ1-5; D: -; V: TRBV28; DNA: TGTGCCAGCAGTTTAACCCCGGAAGTTTGGAACAGCAATCAGCCCCAGCATTTT; CDR3: CASSLTPEVWNSNQPQHF
size: -; J: TRBJ2-7; D: -; V: TRBV11-2; DNA: TGTGCCAGCAGCTTTGGACAGAAATTAACCTACGAGCAGTACTTC; CDR3: CASSFGQKLTYEQYF
size: -; J: TRBJ2-7; D: -; V: TRBV11-3; DNA: TGTGCCAGCAGCTCCGGACGCCGCTACGAGCAGTACTTC; CDR3: CASSSGRRYEQYF
size: few; J: TRBJ1-1; D: TRBD1; V: TRBV30; DNA: TGTGCCTTCGACAGGGGTCGGACTGAAGCTTTCTTT; CDR3: CAFDRGRTEAFF
size: -; J: TRBJ2-7; D: -; V: TRBV5-4; DNA: TGTGCCAGCAGCTCAGGAGGGACCTCACTGGAGCAGTACTTC; CDR3: CASSSGGTSLEQYF
size: -; J: TRBJ2-2; D: -; V: TRBV6-6; DNA: TGTGCCAGCAGTTCAGCAGGCTACCCCGCCGCCGGGGAGCTGTTTTTT; CDR3: CASSSAGYPAAGELFF
size: -; J: TRBJ1-2; D: TRBD1; V: TRBV27; DNA: TGTGCCAGCAGTTTCCTCCCCACCGGGACAGGATCCTATGGCTACACCTTC; CDR3: CASSFLPTGTGSYGYTF
size: -; J: TRBJ2-7; D: TRBD1; V: TRBV4-3; DNA: TGCGCCAGCAGCCAAGATCATGGACAGGGCTACGAGCAGTACTTC; CDR3: CASSQDHGQGYEQYF
size: -; J: TRBJ1-2; D: -; V: TRBV7-2; DNA: TGTGCCAGCAGGAACCGGGACCCTCCCTATGGCTACACCTTC; CDR3: CASRNRDPPYGYTF
size: -; J: TRBJ2-7; D: TRBD1; V: TRBV5-1; DNA: TGCGCCACCAGCTTGGACAGGCTCTCCTACGAGCAGTACTTC; CDR3: CATSLDRLSYEQYF
size: -; J: TRBJ2-7; D: TRBD1; V: TRBV28; DNA: TGTGCCAGCAGTTTAGCTACGCGACAGGGGAATCACGAGCAGTACTTC; CDR3: CASSLATRQGNHEQYF
size: -; J: TRBJ1-5; D: -; V: TRBV19; DNA: TGTGCCAGTAGGCCCGACAGTTCGGGCAATCAGCCCCAGCATTTT; CDR3: CASRPDSSGNQPQHF
size: -; J: TRBJ1-1; D: -; V: TRBV19; DNA: TGTGCCAGTAGTACGTATCCCCAGGGAGGTTCGAACACTGAAGCTTTCTTT; CDR3: CASSTYPQGGSNTEAFF
size: -; J: TRBJ2-2; D: TRBD2; V: TRBV9; DNA: TGTGCCAGCAGCCCTGGACTAGCCCAGTTCGGGGAGACCGGGGAGCTGTTTTTT; CDR3: CASSPGLAQFGETGELFF